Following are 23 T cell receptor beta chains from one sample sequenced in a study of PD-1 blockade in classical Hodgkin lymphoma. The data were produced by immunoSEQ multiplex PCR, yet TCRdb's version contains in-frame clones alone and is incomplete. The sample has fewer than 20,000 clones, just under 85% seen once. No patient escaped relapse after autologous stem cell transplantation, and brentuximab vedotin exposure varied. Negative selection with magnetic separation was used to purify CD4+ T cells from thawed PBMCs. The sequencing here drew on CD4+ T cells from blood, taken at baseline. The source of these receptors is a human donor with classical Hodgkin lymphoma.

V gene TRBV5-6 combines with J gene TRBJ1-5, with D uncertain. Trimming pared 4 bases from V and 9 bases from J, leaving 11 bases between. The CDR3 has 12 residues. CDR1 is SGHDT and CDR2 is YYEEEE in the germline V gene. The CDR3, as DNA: TGTGCCAGCAGCGCCCTCGCCGGGCCCCAGCATTTT. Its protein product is CASSALAGPQHF.

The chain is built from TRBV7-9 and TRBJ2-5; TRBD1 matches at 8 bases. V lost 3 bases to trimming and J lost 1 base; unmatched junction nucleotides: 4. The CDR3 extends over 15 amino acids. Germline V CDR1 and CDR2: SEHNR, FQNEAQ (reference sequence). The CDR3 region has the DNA TGTGCCAGCAGCTTCGGACAGGGTGTCCAAGAGACCCAGTACTTC. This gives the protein CASSFGQGVQETQYF.

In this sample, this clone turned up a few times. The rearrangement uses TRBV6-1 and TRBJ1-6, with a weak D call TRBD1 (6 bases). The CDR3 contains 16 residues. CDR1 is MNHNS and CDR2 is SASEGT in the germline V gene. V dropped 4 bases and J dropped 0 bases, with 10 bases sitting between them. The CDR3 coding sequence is TGTGCCAGCAGTGGGGACATCCGCTCCTATAATTCACCCCTCCACTTT. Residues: CASSGDIRSYNSPLHF.

CDR3: CASSQVHSSNYGYTF. The CDR3 DNA reads TGCGCCAGCAGCCAAGTACACAGCTCTAACTATGGCTACACCTTC. The V call is TRBV4-1, the J call TRBJ1-2; unclear D gene. The germline gives CDR1 MGHRA, CDR2 YSYEKL. This CDR3 is 15 amino acids long. Deletions cut 1 base from V and 0 bases from J, with 9 bases between.

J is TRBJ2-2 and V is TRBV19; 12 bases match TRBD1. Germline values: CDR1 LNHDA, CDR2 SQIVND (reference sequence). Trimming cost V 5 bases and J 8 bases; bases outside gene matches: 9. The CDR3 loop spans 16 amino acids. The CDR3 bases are TGTGCCAGTAGTTTAGGGACAGGGGGCATCGTTGGGGAGCTGTTTTTT. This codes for CASSLGTGGIVGELFF.

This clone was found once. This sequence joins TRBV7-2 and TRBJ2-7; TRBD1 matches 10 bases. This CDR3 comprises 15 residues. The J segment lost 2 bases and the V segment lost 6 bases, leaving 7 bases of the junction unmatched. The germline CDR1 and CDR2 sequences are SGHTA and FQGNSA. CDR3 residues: CASSWTGTGAYEQYF. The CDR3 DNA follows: TGTGCCAGCAGTTGGACCGGGACAGGGGCCTACGAGCAGTACTTC.

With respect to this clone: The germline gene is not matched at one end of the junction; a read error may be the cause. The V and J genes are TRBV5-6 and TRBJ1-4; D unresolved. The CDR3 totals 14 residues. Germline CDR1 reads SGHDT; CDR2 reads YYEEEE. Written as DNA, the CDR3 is TGTGCCAGCACCCTACGGGCCAGTCGAAATGAAATGGGTTTT. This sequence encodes CASTLRASRNEMGF.

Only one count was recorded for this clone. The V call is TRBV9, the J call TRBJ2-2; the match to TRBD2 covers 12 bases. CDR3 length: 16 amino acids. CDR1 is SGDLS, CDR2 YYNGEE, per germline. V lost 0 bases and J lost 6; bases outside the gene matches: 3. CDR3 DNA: TGTGCCAGCAGCGTAGGCCGGACTAGCGGGGCCGGGGAGCTGTTTTTT. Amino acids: CASSVGRTSGAGELFF.

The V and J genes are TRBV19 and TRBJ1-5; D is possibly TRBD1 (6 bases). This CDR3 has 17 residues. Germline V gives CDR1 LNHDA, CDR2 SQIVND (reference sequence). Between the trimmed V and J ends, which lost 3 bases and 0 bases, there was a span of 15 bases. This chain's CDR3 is CASSIPDRFYSNQPQHF. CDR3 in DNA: TGTGCCAGTAGTATTCCGGACAGATTCTATAGCAATCAGCCCCAGCATTTT.

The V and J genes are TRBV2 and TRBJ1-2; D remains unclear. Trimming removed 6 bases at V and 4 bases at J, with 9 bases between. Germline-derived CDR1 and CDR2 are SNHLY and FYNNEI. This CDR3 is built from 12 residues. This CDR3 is CASRWTSYGYTF. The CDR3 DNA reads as TGTGCCAGCAGATGGACGAGCTATGGCTACACCTTC.

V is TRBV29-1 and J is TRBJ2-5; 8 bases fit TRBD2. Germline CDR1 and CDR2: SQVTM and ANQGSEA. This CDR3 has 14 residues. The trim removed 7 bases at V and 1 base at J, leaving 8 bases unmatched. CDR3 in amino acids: CSAPGGASQETQYF. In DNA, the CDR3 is TGCAGCGCTCCGGGGGGGGCGAGCCAAGAGACCCAGTACTTC.

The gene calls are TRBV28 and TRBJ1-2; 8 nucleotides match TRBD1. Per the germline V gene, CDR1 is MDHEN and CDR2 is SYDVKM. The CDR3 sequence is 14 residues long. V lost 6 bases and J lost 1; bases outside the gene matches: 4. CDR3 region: CASSPGQGNYGYTF. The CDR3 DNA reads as TGTGCCAGCAGCCCCGGACAGGGTAACTATGGCTACACCTTC.

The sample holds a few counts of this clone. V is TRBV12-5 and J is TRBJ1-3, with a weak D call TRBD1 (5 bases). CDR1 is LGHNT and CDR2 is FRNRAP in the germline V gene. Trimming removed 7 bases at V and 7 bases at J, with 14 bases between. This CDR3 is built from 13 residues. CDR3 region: CASAFGGSNTIYF. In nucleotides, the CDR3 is TGTGCTAGTGCTTTTGGGGGTAGTAACACCATATATTTT.

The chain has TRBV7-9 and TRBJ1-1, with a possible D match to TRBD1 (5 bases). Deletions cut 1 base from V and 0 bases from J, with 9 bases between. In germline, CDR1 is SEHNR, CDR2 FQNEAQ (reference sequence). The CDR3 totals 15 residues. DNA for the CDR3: TGTGCCAGCAGCTTAGGCGGGGGGGTGAACACTGAAGCTTTCTTT. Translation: CASSLGGGVNTEAFF.

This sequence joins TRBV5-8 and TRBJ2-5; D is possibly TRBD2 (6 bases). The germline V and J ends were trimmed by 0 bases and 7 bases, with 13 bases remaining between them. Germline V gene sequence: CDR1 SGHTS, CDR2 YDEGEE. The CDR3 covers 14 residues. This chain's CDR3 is CASSLGPREATQYF. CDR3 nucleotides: TGTGCCAGCAGCTTGGGCCCCAGGGAGGCGACCCAGTACTTC.

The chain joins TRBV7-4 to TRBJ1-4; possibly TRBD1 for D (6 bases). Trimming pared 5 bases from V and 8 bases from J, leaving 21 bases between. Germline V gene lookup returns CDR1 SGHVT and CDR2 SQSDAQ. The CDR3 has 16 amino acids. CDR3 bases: TGTGCCAGCAGCACCCTCAACAGGGAAAGAGGAGAAAAACTGTTTTTT. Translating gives CASSTLNRERGEKLFF. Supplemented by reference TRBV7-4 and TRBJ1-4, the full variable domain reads GAGVSQSPRYKVAKRGRDVALRCDSISGHVTLYWYRQTLGQGSEVLTYSQSDAQRDKSGRPSGRFSAERPERSVSTLKIQRTEQGDSAVYLCASSTLNRERGEKLFFGSGTQLSVL.

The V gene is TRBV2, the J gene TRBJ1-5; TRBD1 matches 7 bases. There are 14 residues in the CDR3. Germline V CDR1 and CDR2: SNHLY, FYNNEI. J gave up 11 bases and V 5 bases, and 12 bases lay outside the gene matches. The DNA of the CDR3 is TGTGCCAGCAGTCCTTGGGACAGTCCATGGGCCCAGCATTTT. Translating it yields CASSPWDSPWAQHF.

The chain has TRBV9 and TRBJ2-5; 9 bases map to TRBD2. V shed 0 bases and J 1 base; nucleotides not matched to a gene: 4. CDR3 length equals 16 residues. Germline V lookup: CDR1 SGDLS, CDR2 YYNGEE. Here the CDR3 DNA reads TGTGCCAGCAGCGTAGATGCGGGGGGGCCCCAAGAGACCCAGTACTTC. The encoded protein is CASSVDAGGPQETQYF.

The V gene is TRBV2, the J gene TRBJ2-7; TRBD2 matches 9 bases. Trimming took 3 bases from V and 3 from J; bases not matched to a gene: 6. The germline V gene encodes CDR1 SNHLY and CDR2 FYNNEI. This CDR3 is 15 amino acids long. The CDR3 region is CASSESTSGDYEQYF. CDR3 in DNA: TGTGCCAGCAGTGAGTCGACTAGCGGAGACTACGAGCAGTACTTC.

CDR3 amino acids: CAISESLAGEETQYF. For the CDR3, the DNA is TGTGCCATCAGTGAGTCATTAGCGGGAGAAGAGACCCAGTACTTC. This chain connects TRBV10-3 to TRBJ2-5, with TRBD2 identical over 9 bases. The germline V gene has CDR1 ENHRY and CDR2 SYGVKD. CDR3 size: 15 residues. Unmatched junction bases numbered 2, after V lost 0 bases and J lost 3 bases.

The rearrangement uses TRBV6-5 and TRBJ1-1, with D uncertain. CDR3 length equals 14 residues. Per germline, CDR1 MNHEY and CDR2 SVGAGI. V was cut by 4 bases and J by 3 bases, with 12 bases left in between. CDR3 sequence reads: CASSSRIRDTEAFF. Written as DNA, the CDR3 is TGTGCCAGCAGTTCTCGGATACGTGACACTGAAGCTTTCTTT.

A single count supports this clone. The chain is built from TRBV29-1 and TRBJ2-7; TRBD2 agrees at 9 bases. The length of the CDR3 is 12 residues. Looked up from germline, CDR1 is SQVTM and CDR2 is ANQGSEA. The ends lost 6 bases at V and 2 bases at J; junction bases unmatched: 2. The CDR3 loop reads CSVGTSTYEQYF. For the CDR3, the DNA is TGCAGCGTAGGGACTAGCACCTACGAGCAGTACTTC.

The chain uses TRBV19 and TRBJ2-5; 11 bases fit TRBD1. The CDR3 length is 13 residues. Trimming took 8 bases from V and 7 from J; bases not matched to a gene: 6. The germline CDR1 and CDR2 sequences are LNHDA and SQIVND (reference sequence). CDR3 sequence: CASSPGQGGTQYF. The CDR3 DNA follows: TGTGCCAGTTCCCCGGGACAGGGGGGGACCCAGTACTTC.